Following are 32 T cell receptor beta chains from one sample sequenced in a study of cytomegalovirus exposure and HLA in healthy donors. PCR was performed using 60 Vbeta and 13 Jbeta primers. Here immunoSEQ multiplex PCR was the method, and the copy in TCRdb shows in-frame clones only, minus some. The sample lists about 200,000 clones; approximately 79% were seen once. Specimen: PBMCs. The receptor source for this set is a woman aged 25 to 39 in good health and CMV-seropositive.

The J gene is TRBJ2-3, the V gene TRBV9; TRBD1 agrees at 7 bases. J gave up 0 bases and V 2 bases, and 6 bases lay outside the gene matches. There are 16 residues in the CDR3. Germline V gene data show CDR1 as SGDLS and CDR2 as YYNGEE. For the CDR3, the DNA is TGTGCCAGCAGCGTTAACAGGGGATGGAGCACAGATACGCAGTATTTT. Protein: CASSVNRGWSTDTQYF.

J is TRBJ2-2 and V is TRBV5-4; TRBD2 matches 7 bases. Germline V gene data show CDR1 as SGHNT and CDR2 as YYREEE (reference sequence). The ends lost 3 bases at V and 5 bases at J; junction bases unmatched: 13. The CDR3 runs to 17 residues. The CDR3 loop reads CASSSWGSSGGTGELFF. CDR3 bases: TGTGCCAGCAGCTCGTGGGGTTCTAGCGGTGGAACCGGGGAGCTGTTTTTT.

This clone was counted between two and nine times. This sequence joins TRBV7-9 and TRBJ2-7, with D maybe TRBD2 (6 bases). Per germline, CDR1 SEHNR and CDR2 FQNEAQ (reference sequence). Trimming shortened V by 5 bases and J by 3 bases, and 8 bases separated the two germline ends. This CDR3 has 12 residues. The CDR3 coding sequence is TGTGCCAGCAGCAATAGCGGCTACGAGCAGTACTTC. Its translation is CASSNSGYEQYF.

CDR3 region: CASRRQGAYNEQFF. Written as DNA, the CDR3 is TGTGCCAGCAGGCGACAGGGGGCCTACAATGAGCAGTTCTTC. The genes are TRBV27 and TRBJ2-1; TRBD1 matches 9 bases. The CDR3 length is 14 residues. The germline gives CDR1 MNHEY, CDR2 SMNVEV (reference sequence). V shed 6 bases, J shed 2 bases, and the junction held 2 bases outside the gene matches.

Regarding this clone: An end of the junction does not agree with germline; a read error may underlie this. V and J are TRBV5-1 and TRBJ2-5, with 11 bases lining up with TRBD2. The CDR3 has 18 amino acids. Germline V gene data show CDR1 as SGHRS and CDR2 as YFSETQ. The CDR3 DNA is TGCGCCAGCAGCTTGGGACCGGGCGCTAGCGGGGGGACAGAGATCCAGTACTTC. Translating gives CASSLGPGASGGTEIQYF.

Only one count was recorded for this clone. For the CDR3, the DNA is TGTGCCATCAGTGACAGGGCCCCCTATGGCTACACCTTC. Its translation is CAISDRAPYGYTF. This chain links TRBV10-3 with TRBJ1-2, with a possible D match to TRBD1 (5 bases). Germline CDR1 and CDR2: ENHRY and SYGVKD. The CDR3 runs to 13 residues. V lost 3 bases and J lost 4, with 9 bases in between.

The chain couples TRBV4-2 to TRBJ1-2; tentative D call: TRBD1 (5 bases). This CDR3 comprises 16 residues. Germline V gives CDR1 LGHNA, CDR2 YNFKEQ. The ends were cut back, 3 bases at V and 4 bases at J, with 18 bases in the middle. The CDR3 DNA sequence: TGTGCCAGCAGCCAGTCCCGGTCGGGGGACCTCTATGGCTACACCTTC. As protein: CASSQSRSGDLYGYTF.

The chain employs TRBV5-5 and TRBJ2-7; unclear D gene. The CDR3 has 15 amino acids. The germline V gene has CDR1 SGHKS and CDR2 YYEKEE (reference sequence). V was clipped by 2 bases and J by 0 bases, with 12 bases between them. The CDR3 coding sequence is TGTGCCAGCAGCTTAATCAGTACTAACTCCTACGAGCAGTACTTC. Translation gives CASSLISTNSYEQYF.

The J gene is TRBJ2-1, the V gene TRBV2; D gene ambiguous. V was clipped by 7 bases and J by 0 bases, with 10 bases between them. The CDR3 is 14 amino acids. Germline-derived CDR1 and CDR2 are SNHLY and FYNNEI. For the CDR3, the DNA is TGTGCCAGCACCCTACAGAGCTCCTACAATGAGCAGTTCTTC. The encoded protein is CASTLQSSYNEQFF.

The V gene is TRBV6-5, the J gene TRBJ2-1, with unresolved D. Trimming removed 6 bases from V and 5 bases from J, with 14 bases in between. The CDR3 is made up of 14 amino acids. Per germline, CDR1 MNHEY and CDR2 SVGAGI. Here the CDR3 reads CASRPLVGHNEQFF. The CDR3 nucleotides are TGTGCCAGCAGACCATTGGTGGGCCACAATGAGCAGTTCTTC.

V gene TRBV4-3 combines with J gene TRBJ1-4; 8 bases fit TRBD1. Germline loops: CDR1 LGHNA, CDR2 YSLEER. This CDR3 has 17 amino acids. The ends lost 1 base at V and 7 bases at J; junction bases unmatched: 11. The DNA for the CDR3 is TGCGCCAGCAGCCAAGGCCCCCCGACAGGGGTTAGTGAAAAACTGTTTTTT. The encoded protein is CASSQGPPTGVSEKLFF.

This clone occurred a few times. The V and J genes are TRBV6-5 and TRBJ2-7; D not resolved. The CDR3 sequence is 13 residues long. Trimming took 4 bases from V and 0 from J, leaving 7 bases between them. CDR1 is MNHEY, CDR2 SVGAGI, per germline. For the CDR3, the DNA is TGTGCCAGCAGTTTGGCTTACTCCTACGAGCAGTACTTC. Its protein is CASSLAYSYEQYF.

This clone showed up just a few times. V gene TRBV6-5 combines with J gene TRBJ2-4; TRBD2 is a possible D gene (5 bases). This CDR3 is 14 amino acids long. The ends were cut back, 0 bases at V and 7 bases at J, with 10 bases in the middle. CDR1 is MNHEY, CDR2 SVGAGI, per germline. The CDR3 protein is CASSYSGVGNIQYF. The CDR3 region has the DNA TGTGCCAGCAGTTACTCCGGGGTCGGGAACATTCAGTACTTC.

The rearrangement links TRBV4-2 to TRBJ2-3; 7 bases agree with TRBD1. Germline CDR1 is LGHNA and CDR2 is YNFKEQ. The V and J ends lost 4 bases and 14 bases, in that order; junction bases with no gene match: 12. The length of the CDR3 is 13 residues. The CDR3 region has the DNA TGTGCCAGCAGCCCCACCGACAGGGATGAACGGTATTTT. Translation gives CASSPTDRDERYF.

This clone showed up just a few times. This chain links TRBV4-3 with TRBJ1-5; D remains ambiguous. CDR1 and CDR2 from the germline V gene are LGHNA and YSLEER. CDR3 size: 13 residues. V was cut by 0 bases and J by 5 bases, with 5 bases left in between. Here the CDR3 reads CASSQDEDQPQHF. DNA of the CDR3: TGCGCCAGCAGCCAAGATGAGGATCAGCCCCAGCATTTT.

The chain has TRBV28 and TRBJ2-5, with D unresolved. The CDR3 consists of 15 residues. The germline CDR1 and CDR2 sequences are MDHEN and SYDVKM. Trimming cost V 4 bases and J 3 bases, with 15 bases left between them. The CDR3 coding sequence is TGTGCCAGCAGTTCATCTCGGAACAGAAAAGAGACCCAGTACTTC. Its protein product is CASSSSRNRKETQYF.

The chain has TRBV23-1 and TRBJ1-5, with TRBD1 matching over 7 bases. TRBV23-1 is an open reading frame whose function is uncertain. Trimming took 0 bases from V and 8 from J; bases not matched to a gene: 10. The CDR3 totals 16 residues. The DNA of the CDR3 is TGCGCCAGCAGTCAATCGCGACAGGGCACACGTAAGCCCCAGCATTTT. Its protein is CASSQSRQGTRKPQHF.

Here the CDR3 DNA reads TGTGCCAGCAGAAAGGGACTAGCGGGGAGGTTCGACGAGCAGTACTTC. Translating gives CASRKGLAGRFDEQYF. J is TRBJ2-7 and V is TRBV7-9, with TRBD2 identical over 13 bases. The CDR3 sequence is 16 residues long. The germline gives CDR1 SEHNR, CDR2 FQNEAQ (reference sequence). J was trimmed by 5 bases and V by 6 bases; bases with no gene match: 10.

This rearrangement joins TRBV6-5 to TRBJ1-2; D gene ambiguous. The germline V and J ends were trimmed by 0 bases and 5 bases, with 10 bases remaining between them. This CDR3 has 14 residues. Germline assignment: CDR1 MNHEY and CDR2 SVGAGI. In nucleotides, the CDR3 is TGTGCCAGCAGTTACTCGAAAAGAGGATATGGCTACACCTTC. The encoded protein is CASSYSKRGYGYTF.

The chain combines TRBV5-4 with TRBJ1-4; TRBD1 agrees at 7 bases. Germline CDR1 reads SGHNT; CDR2 reads YYREEE (reference sequence). The J segment lost 4 bases and the V segment lost 4 bases, leaving 7 bases of the junction unmatched. CDR3 length: 15 amino acids. In DNA form, the CDR3 reads TGTGCCAGCAGCAACCGGGACAGACTTAATGAAAAACTGTTTTTT. Translating gives CASSNRDRLNEKLFF.

This clone has a handful of counts. The chain recombines TRBV10-3 with TRBJ1-5, with 7 bases fitting TRBD1. In germline, CDR1 is ENHRY, CDR2 SYGVKD. After removal of 3 bases from V and 2 bases from J, the junction contained 4 bases not matched to a gene. This CDR3 has 15 amino acids. CDR3 protein: CAISDSDRGNQPQHF. For the CDR3, the DNA is TGTGCCATCAGTGATTCCGACAGGGGCAATCAGCCCCAGCATTTT.

The chain employs TRBV5-3 and TRBJ2-3, with 14 bases lining up with TRBD2. TRBV5-3 is assigned to the ORF class and has an uncertain function. The CDR3 extends over 14 amino acids. V was clipped by 7 bases and J by 4 bases; unmatched bases: 2. CDR3 protein: CARGLAGGPDTQYF. The CDR3 bases are TGTGCCAGAGGACTAGCGGGGGGCCCAGATACGCAGTATTTT.

The V and J genes are TRBV9 and TRBJ2-3, with D perhaps TRBD1 (6 bases). The CDR3 extends over 16 amino acids. Germline CDR1 and CDR2: SGDLS and YYNGEE. With 10 bases removed from V and 0 bases from J, the gap between germline ends came to 21 bases. The CDR3 spells CAGSRGPKTSTDTQYF. The DNA of the CDR3 is TGTGCCGGAAGCAGGGGACCGAAGACGAGCACAGATACGCAGTATTTT.

This clone has a handful of counts. The rearrangement joins TRBV6-5 to TRBJ1-2; no firm D call. Germline V gene data show CDR1 as MNHEY and CDR2 as SVGAGI. This CDR3 comprises 14 residues. Trimming stripped 2 bases from V and 4 bases from J, with 11 bases between. The CDR3 nucleotides are TGTGCCAGCAGTTACCAGGCAGAAGTCTATGGCTACACCTTC. It specifies CASSYQAEVYGYTF.

Worth noting for this clone: The same CDR3 is also encoded by other DNA sequences in this sample. The rearrangement joins TRBV9 to TRBJ1-5; 10 nucleotides agree with TRBD1. V lost 3 bases and J lost 3; bases outside the gene matches: 3. This CDR3 region has 15 residues. Germline V CDR1 and CDR2: SGDLS, YYNGEE. Written as DNA, the CDR3 is TGTGCCAGCAGCGCCGGGACAGGGGTCAATCAGCCCCAGCATTTT. It encodes CASSAGTGVNQPQHF.

Concerning this clone: One end of the junction fails to match germline, which may point to a read error. The CDR3 region has the DNA TGCAGTGCTAGAGGCCGGACAGGACCAAACTTC. This sequence encodes CSARGRTGPNF. The genes are TRBV20-1 and TRBJ2-7; 7 bases fit TRBD1. Germline CDR1 and CDR2: DFQATT and SNEGSKA (reference sequence). This CDR3 is 11 amino acids long.

This clone was detected only a few times. This chain connects TRBV7-2 to TRBJ2-5; 15 positions match TRBD2. The J segment lost 7 bases and the V segment lost 5 bases, leaving 8 bases of the junction unmatched. The CDR3 loop spans 16 amino acids. Germline CDR1 and CDR2: SGHTA and FQGNSA. This CDR3 reads CASSPGLAGGKRTQYF. CDR3 coding DNA: TGTGCCAGCAGCCCCGGACTAGCGGGGGGGAAGCGGACCCAGTACTTC.

This clone was recorded only once. The V gene is TRBV15, the J gene TRBJ2-1, with 9 bases matching TRBD2. J was trimmed by 7 bases and V by 1 base; bases with no gene match: 8. Germline CDR1 LNHNV, CDR2 YYDKDF (reference sequence). There are 16 residues in the CDR3. CDR3 sequence: CATSRGPSGIGNEQFF. The CDR3 nucleotides read TGTGCCACCAGCAGAGGCCCTAGCGGGATAGGAAATGAGCAGTTCTTC.

This clone was recorded only once. The V gene is TRBV4-1, the J gene TRBJ2-7, with 11 nucleotides matching TRBD2. Losses at the gene ends were 4 bases for V and 2 bases for J; bases not matched to a gene: 4. The CDR3 loop spans 15 amino acids. CDR1 and CDR2 from the germline V gene are MGHRA and YSYEKL. For the CDR3, the DNA is TGCGCCAGCAGCCGCCCGACTAGCGGGACCTACGAGCAGTACTTC. Encoded protein: CASSRPTSGTYEQYF.

The chain couples TRBV6-5 to TRBJ1-4; 10 bases align to TRBD1. This CDR3 is 14 amino acids long. Germline loops: CDR1 MNHEY, CDR2 SVGAGI. J lost 5 bases, V lost 6 bases, and 3 bases had no gene match. The CDR3: CASRTGGWNEKLFF. For the CDR3, the DNA is TGTGCCAGCAGGACAGGGGGCTGGAATGAAAAACTGTTTTTT.

The CDR3 loop reads CASSFSRTPNYGYTF. CDR3 DNA: TGTGCCAGCAGCTTTTCTCGGACACCGAACTATGGCTACACCTTC. This chain links TRBV5-6 with TRBJ1-2; tentatively, D is TRBD1 (5 bases). Germline CDR1 is SGHDT and CDR2 is YYEEEE. This CDR3 has 15 amino acids. V lost 2 bases to trimming and J lost 2 bases, with 13 bases between them.

The genes are TRBV11-3 and TRBJ1-1; D gene ambiguous. This CDR3 has 13 residues. V was cut by 5 bases and J by 5 bases, with 12 bases left in between. CDR1 is SGHNT, CDR2 YENEEA, per germline. CDR3 DNA: TGTGCCAGCAGCCCCCGGACGGGAACTGAAGCTTTCTTT. Amino acids: CASSPRTGTEAFF.